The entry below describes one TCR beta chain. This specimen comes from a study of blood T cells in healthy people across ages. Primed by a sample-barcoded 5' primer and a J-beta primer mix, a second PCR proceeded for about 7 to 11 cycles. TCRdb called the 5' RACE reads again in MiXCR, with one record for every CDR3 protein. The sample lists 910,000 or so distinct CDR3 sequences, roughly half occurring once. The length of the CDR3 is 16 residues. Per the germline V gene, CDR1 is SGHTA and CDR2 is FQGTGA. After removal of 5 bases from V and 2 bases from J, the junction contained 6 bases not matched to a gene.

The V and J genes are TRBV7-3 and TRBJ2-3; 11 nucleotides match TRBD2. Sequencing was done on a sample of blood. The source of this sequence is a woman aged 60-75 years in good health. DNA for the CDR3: TGTGCCAGCAGCGAAGGGACTAGCGGAAACACAGATACGCAGTATTTT. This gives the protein CASSEGTSGNTDTQYF.